These 20 T cell receptor beta chains share one sample of origin, sequenced in a study of tumor-infiltrating lymphocytes in primary liver carcinoma. Starting material of 450 to 550 ng total RNA yielded TCR beta cDNA via a constant-region primer. Libraries of TCR beta came from three nested multiplex PCR rounds with slightly modified ARM-PCR. Amplification in the first two PCR rounds was performed using TRBV1-TRBV30 forward primers and a C-beta reverse primer for about 10 cycles each. Using its own MiXCR run on the multiplex PCR reads, TCRdb lists one record per CDR3 protein. This sample yields about 110,000 distinct CDR3 sequences, of which 50% to 65% are seen a single time; over 7% belongs to the top ten. DNA and RNA were both co-extracted from approximately 20-30 mg of bulk tissue that had not been sorted. Sequenced: liver tumor tissue from sampling region 1. Sample subset: tumor region T1, superior pole. Every receptor here comes from a woman in her fifties or sixties with primary liver carcinoma and hepatitis B virus infection.

Notes on this clonotype: An end of the junction does not agree with germline; a read error may underlie this. The rearrangement links TRBV5-1 to TRBJ1-1, with 7 positions matching TRBD1. Germline values: CDR1 SGHRS, CDR2 YFSETQ. This CDR3 spans 13 amino acids. The CDR3 sequence: CASSDRENTEAIF. CDR3 nucleotides: TGCGCCAGCAGCGACAGGGAGAACACTGAAGCTATCTTT.

With respect to this clonotype: This clone may be a read error of a much larger clone one base away. This CDR3 is CASRLLLAGIDKQYF. CDR3 DNA: TGTGCCAGCAGACTCCTACTAGCGGGAATAGATAAGCAGTATTTT. The J gene is TRBJ2-3, the V gene TRBV12-3 or TRBV12-4, with TRBD2 matching over 10 bases. This CDR3 is built from 15 residues.

At least ten counts were recorded for this clonotype. The chain links TRBV6-1 to TRBJ2-2; D tentatively reads TRBD1 or TRBD2 (6 bases each). This CDR3 has 14 amino acids. With 8 bases removed from V and 7 bases from J, the gap between germline ends came to 17 bases. Germline CDR1 reads MNHNS; CDR2 reads SASEGT. The chain's CDR3 is CASLLFGGLGELFF. As DNA, the CDR3 is TGTGCCAGCCTACTATTTGGGGGGCTCGGGGAGCTGTTTTTT.

For this clonotype: Possible read error: a much larger clone is one base away. This chain links TRBV29-1 with TRBJ2-7; the D gene could be TRBD1 or TRBD2 (5 bases each). CDR1 is SQVTM and CDR2 is ANQGSEA in the germline V gene. V was trimmed by 7 bases and J by 3 bases, leaving 16 bases between them. The CDR3 loop spans 13 amino acids. The CDR3 is CSARETRYYEQYF. CDR3 DNA: TGCAGCGCCAGGGAGACTCGCTACTACGAGCAGTACTTC.

This clonotype was found many times. The chain links TRBV5-6 to TRBJ2-1; perhaps TRBD2 as D (6 bases). CDR1 is SGHDT, CDR2 YYEEEE, per germline. V was cut by 4 bases and J by 3 bases, with 17 bases left in between. The CDR3 length is 16 residues. The CDR3 sequence: CASSDDGGTNYNEQFF. CDR3 nucleotide sequence: TGTGCCAGCAGCGATGACGGCGGGACCAACTACAATGAGCAGTTCTTC.

This clonotype was recorded only once. The germline gene is not matched at one end of the junction; a read error may be the cause. The J gene is TRBJ2-3, the V gene TRBV11-2; no reliable D call. Germline CDR1 SGHAT, CDR2 FQNNGV. The CDR3 consists of 18 residues. The CDR3 is CASSLVRVTFSRIDAQYF. CDR3 sequence (DNA): TGTGCCAGCAGCTTAGTCCGGGTCACCTTCTCGAGAATAGATGCGCAGTATTTT.

This clonotype has a count of ten or more. The chain couples TRBV11-2 to TRBJ2-2; 8 bases are shared with TRBD2. Germline V gene lookup returns CDR1 SGHAT and CDR2 FQNNGV. The ends lost 1 base at V and 5 bases at J; junction bases unmatched: 12. CDR3 length: 18 residues. The CDR3 DNA sequence: TGTGCCAGCAGCTTAGTTAGACTAGCGCATCGTCCGACCGGGGAGCTGTTTTTT. Protein: CASSLVRLAHRPTGELFF.

In the case of this clonotype: One end of the junction fails to match germline, which may point to a read error. This sequence joins TRBV11-2 and TRBJ2-7; 9 bases match TRBD2. This CDR3 is built from 16 residues. Germline V lookup: CDR1 SGHAT, CDR2 FQNNGV. This CDR3 reads CVSSLRISGSGDEHYF. In DNA, the CDR3 is TGTGTCAGCAGCTTAAGGATTAGCGGGAGTGGCGACGAGCACTACTTC.

As concerns this clonotype: Being one base from a much bigger clone, this may be a read error. This chain links TRBV6-5 with TRBJ2-1; D possibly matches TRBD1 or TRBD2 (6 bases each). CDR3 length: 14 residues. Germline CDR1 MNHEY, CDR2 SVGAGI. In DNA, the CDR3 is TGTGCCAGCAGAGAAAGGGGGGTCTACAAAGAGCAGTTCTTC. It specifies CASRERGVYKEQFF.

For this clonotype: The junction departs from the called germline gene at one end, perhaps through a read error. The V gene is TRBV5-1, the J gene TRBJ2-1; 10 bases align to TRBD2. The germline V gene encodes CDR1 SGHRS and CDR2 YFSETQ. The CDR3 loop spans 13 amino acids. The CDR3 DNA reads TGCGTCAGCGGGACTAGCGAATACAATGAGCAGTTCTTC. It is translated as CVSGTSEYNEQFF.

As for this clonotype: Germline and junction disagree at one end, which may indicate a read error. The chain joins TRBV11-2 to TRBJ2-1; D is undetermined. The CDR3 is 17 residues long. Per germline, CDR1 SGHAT and CDR2 FQNNGV. CDR3 protein: CVSSLGRTRSSYNEQFF. The CDR3 DNA follows: TGTGTCAGCAGCTTAGGGCGTACCAGGAGCTCCTACAATGAGCAGTTCTTC.

Comment on this clonotype: One end of the junction does not line up with germline, which may come from a read error. The V gene is TRBV11-2, the J gene TRBJ2-5; 14 bases line up with TRBD2. Per the germline V gene, CDR1 is SGHAT and CDR2 is FQNNGV. The CDR3 is 19 residues long. This chain's CDR3 is CAISPPAGLAGGGRETQYF. The CDR3 DNA reads as TGTGCCATCAGCCCACCCGCCGGACTAGCGGGAGGTGGGCGAGAGACCCAGTACTTT.

With respect to this clonotype: A much larger clonotype is one base distant, so this may be a read error. The chain links TRBV4-1 to TRBJ1-1; D is perhaps TRBD1 (5 bases). This CDR3 is 15 amino acids long. CDR1 and CDR2 from the germline V gene are MGHRA and YSYEKL. As DNA, the CDR3 is TGCGCCTGCAGCCAAACTAGACAGCGAAACACTGAAGCTTTCTTT. Its translation: CACSQTRQRNTEAFF.

Turning to this clonotype: One end of the junction does not line up with germline, which may come from a read error. This rearrangement joins TRBV4-1 to TRBJ2-5; 8 bases align to TRBD2. The CDR3 consists of 16 residues. The germline CDR1 and CDR2 sequences are MGHRA and YSYEKL. In DNA form, the CDR3 reads TGCGTCAGCAGCCAACACCTTAGCGGGAACCAAGAGACCCAGTACTTC. Encoded protein: CVSSQHLSGNQETQYF.

Details on this clonotype: A read error may produce the germline difference seen at one junction end. The chain uses TRBV11-3 and TRBJ2-2; maybe TRBD2 (6 bases). Germline V CDR1 and CDR2: SGHNT, YENEEA. The CDR3 consists of 14 residues. CDR3 loop: CASRGIRVTGGLFF. The CDR3 nucleotides are TGTGCCAGCAGGGGAATTAGGGTGACCGGGGGGCTGTTTTTT.

The chain links TRBV4-2 to TRBJ2-3; 7 bases are a match to TRBD2. The CDR3 totals 18 residues. V dropped 2 bases and J dropped 2; count of bases not matched to a gene: 13. Germline assignment: CDR1 LGHNA and CDR2 YNFKEQ. Here the CDR3 DNA reads TGTGCCAGCAGCCAATTAGGGCTAGCGGCAGCCTTCACAGATACGCAGTATTTT. Its protein product is CASSQLGLAAAFTDTQYF.

This clonotype was seen a single time. Since the CDR3 does not end with the conserved phenylalanine or tryptophan, this likely comes from a read error. V and J are TRBV29-1 and TRBJ2-1; 7 nucleotides line up with TRBD2. The CDR3 length is 16 residues. Germline V CDR1 and CDR2: SQVTM, ANQGSEA. V was clipped by 5 bases and J by 7 bases; unmatched bases: 17. The CDR3 region is CSVHTLADDTRNEQFL. DNA for the CDR3: TGCAGCGTTCACACTCTAGCGGATGATACGAGGAATGAGCAGTTCCTC.

V gene TRBV19 combines with J gene TRBJ2-1; 14 positions match TRBD2. The junction had 7 bases not matched to a gene; V was cut back by 6 bases and J by 9 bases. CDR1 and CDR2 (germline): LNHDA, SQIVND (reference sequence). The CDR3 is 15 residues long. The CDR3 sequence is CASSKGTSGSPEQFF. The CDR3 DNA is TGTGCCAGTAGCAAAGGGACTAGCGGGAGCCCTGAGCAGTTCTTC.

This clonotype was recorded many times. The gene calls are TRBV28 and TRBJ2-5; TRBD1 aligns across 8 bases. This CDR3 has 13 residues. Germline V CDR1 and CDR2: MDHEN, SYDVKM. The V segment lost 5 bases and the J segment 5 bases; nucleotides outside the gene matches: 4. The CDR3 region has the DNA TGTGCCAGCAGTCGGACAGGGCTGGAGACCCAGTACTTC. It translates to CASSRTGLETQYF.

Only a few counts were recorded for this clonotype. The rearrangement joins TRBV7-9 to TRBJ2-1; possibly TRBD2 for D (5 bases). Per the germline V gene, CDR1 is SEHNR and CDR2 is FQNEAQ (reference sequence). Trimming took 3 bases from V and 10 from J, leaving 13 bases between them. CDR3 length equals 13 residues. This CDR3 reads CASSLTGPGEQFF. The CDR3 DNA sequence: TGTGCCAGCAGCTTGACGGGTCCGGGGGAGCAGTTCTTC.